The present T cell receptor (beta chain) was sequenced within a study of T cell responses to AZD1222 COVID-19 vaccine. This CDR3 region has 15 residues. Germline V gene lookup returns CDR1 SGHAT and CDR2 FQNNGV. V shed 6 bases and J 0 bases; nucleotides not matched to a gene: 5. Study-level results: Recipients of two AZD1222 doses showed rising Spike-specific TCR breadth and depth. Clonal diversity was possibly underestimated, and the donors were mostly white British, with more females.

Repertoires were generated with immunoSEQ multiplex PCR, while TCRdb's copy carries only in-frame clones and drops some. This table has 130,000 to 150,000 clones, roughly 88% appearing once. This clone showed up just once. Its specificity is unknown. The sequencing used peripheral blood, collected 28 days after the second AZD1222 dose. V and J are TRBV11-2 and TRBJ2-3; 8 nucleotides align to TRBD2. The TCR was taken from an adult who received the AZD1222 COVID-19 vaccine. CDR3: CASSLRGASTDTQYF. The CDR3 DNA reads TGTGCCAGCAGTCTGCGGGGGGCTAGCACAGATACGCAGTATTTT.